The 17 T cell receptor beta chains presented below share a single source sample, sequenced in a study of T cell repertoires in cytomegalovirus infection. TCRdb reprocessed the reads with MiXCR, giving one entry per CDR3 protein. The data contain more than 150,000 distinct CDR3 sequences, 28% of them singletons. Sample: PBMCs. The source is a human donor in good health (CMV status not recorded). Some clones in this sample may be carry-over from other donors' samples.

This chain connects TRBV28 to TRBJ2-7, with 12 nucleotides matching TRBD1. The CDR3 extends over 14 amino acids. Germline trimming cut 3 bases from V and 5 bases from J; bases unmatched to any gene: 2. Germline V gives CDR1 MDHEN, CDR2 SYDVKM. CDR3 sequence reads: CASSFRDRGHEQYF. Here the CDR3 DNA reads TGTGCCAGCAGTTTTAGGGACAGGGGGCACGAGCAGTACTTC.

This rearrangement joins TRBV12-3 or TRBV12-4 to TRBJ2-7, with TRBD2 matching over 7 bases. V dropped 1 base and J dropped 1; count of bases not matched to a gene: 4. The CDR3 covers 15 residues. As DNA, the CDR3 is TGTGCCAGCAGTTTAGGAGGGGAGGGTTCCTACGAGCAGTACTTC. As protein: CASSLGGEGSYEQYF.

The chain has TRBV11-3 and TRBJ2-1; no clear D. The germline gives CDR1 SGHNT, CDR2 YENEEA. This CDR3 spans 14 amino acids. Deletions cut 1 base from V and 3 bases from J, with 7 bases between. This CDR3 is CASSLGANYNEQFF. The CDR3, as DNA: TGTGCCAGCAGCTTAGGGGCCAACTACAATGAGCAGTTCTTC.

This clonotype was seen many times. V gene TRBV7-2 combines with J gene TRBJ1-2; no reliable D call. The V gene lost 6 bases and the J gene lost 1 base, with 18 bases spanning the gap. Germline V gene data show CDR1 as SGHTA and CDR2 as FQGNSA. The CDR3 contains 16 residues. For the CDR3, the DNA is TGTGCCAGCAGTCTTCCAAGGCCCCAGCTTAACTATGGCTACACCTTC. Protein sequence: CASSLPRPQLNYGYTF.

The chain joins TRBV7-2 to TRBJ2-1; D gene unclear. The length of the CDR3 is 14 residues. Germline values: CDR1 SGHTA, CDR2 FQGNSA. Between the trimmed V and J ends, which lost 1 base and 8 bases, there was a span of 12 bases. This CDR3 reads CASSLDPRYYEQFF. DNA for the CDR3: TGTGCCAGCAGCTTAGATCCCCGGTACTATGAGCAGTTCTTC.

V usage is TRBV29-1 and J usage is TRBJ2-3, with D perhaps matching TRBD1 (6 bases). The CDR3 contains 13 residues. Germline CDR1 and CDR2: SQVTM and ANQGSEA. The V and J ends lost 3 bases and 0 bases respectively, with 7 bases between them. CDR3 nucleotides: TGCAGCGTTGAGGACAGAAGCACAGATACGCAGTATTTT. As protein: CSVEDRSTDTQYF.

This clonotype occurred a few times. The J gene is TRBJ1-1, the V gene TRBV12-3 or TRBV12-4, with D tentatively TRBD1 (6 bases). Trimming cost V 0 bases and J 4 bases, with 12 bases left between them. This CDR3 comprises 15 residues. CDR3 in DNA: TGTGCCAGCAGTTTAGCGCCCACAGGGTCCACTGAAGCTTTCTTT. It specifies CASSLAPTGSTEAFF.

This clonotype has just a few counts. This sequence joins TRBV10-3 and TRBJ2-2, with D unresolved. The CDR3 sequence is 14 residues long. V was cut by 4 bases and J by 0 bases, with 6 bases left in between. Germline CDR1 and CDR2: ENHRY and SYGVKD. CDR3 region: CAISGDTNTGELFF. The CDR3 DNA reads TGTGCCATCAGTGGAGATACGAACACCGGGGAGCTGTTTTTT.

The chain couples TRBV12-3 or TRBV12-4 to TRBJ1-1; D is undetermined. Between the trimmed V and J ends, which lost 10 bases and 2 bases, there was a span of 17 bases. The CDR3 has 14 residues. The CDR3 here is CATSKRVDNTEAFF. CDR3 nucleotides: TGTGCCACCTCGAAGCGGGTGGATAACACTGAAGCTTTCTTT.

This clonotype was seen many times. The rearrangement uses TRBV7-6 and TRBJ1-3; D gene ambiguous. Germline CDR1 SGHVS, CDR2 FNYEAQ. The CDR3 is 18 residues long. V was trimmed by 3 bases and J by 0 bases, leaving 18 bases between them. CDR3 region: CASSFSAMGSRSGNTIYF. The CDR3 DNA reads TGTGCCAGCAGCTTCTCGGCGATGGGGAGTCGCTCTGGAAACACCATATATTTT.

As to this clonotype: A much bigger clone sits one base away, suggesting this may be a read error. The final CDR3 position lacks the conserved phenylalanine or tryptophan, pointing to a likely read error. This chain connects TRBV7-8 to TRBJ2-1; D is perhaps TRBD1 or TRBD2 (5 bases each). With 7 bases removed from V and 0 bases from J, the gap between germline ends came to 13 bases. The CDR3 sequence is 15 residues long. Germline V lookup: CDR1 SGHVS, CDR2 FQNEAQ. The CDR3 region has the DNA TGTGCCAGCATACGGGGCGGTAGCTCCTACAATGAGCAGTTCTTA. The encoded protein is CASIRGGSSYNEQFL.

The CDR3 DNA is TGTGCCAGCAGTACACAGGGCGGATATGGCTACACCTTC. Amino acid sequence: CASSTQGGYGYTF. The gene calls are TRBV12-3 or TRBV12-4 and TRBJ1-2; D is perhaps TRBD1 (6 bases). Trimming left V 5 bases short and J 5 bases short, with 12 bases between. The CDR3 sequence is 13 residues long.

This clonotype was observed a handful of times. This chain connects TRBV7-8 to TRBJ2-3; D call uncertain. This CDR3 has 11 residues. In germline, CDR1 is SGHVS, CDR2 FQNEAQ. V shed 5 bases and J shed 5 bases, with 5 bases lying between them. In nucleotides, the CDR3 is TGTGCCAGCAGCATGGAAGATACGCAGTATTTT. Amino acids: CASSMEDTQYF.

This sequence joins TRBV11-2 and TRBJ2-7; TRBD1 matches at 7 bases. This CDR3 has 13 residues. The germline V gene encodes CDR1 SGHAT and CDR2 FQNNGV. V lost 0 bases, J lost 6 bases, and 2 bases stayed unmatched. CDR3 bases: TGTGCCAGCAGCTTAGATCGACAGGGCGAGCAGTACTTC. Translating gives CASSLDRQGEQYF.

As concerns this clonotype: One end of the junction does not line up with germline, which may come from a read error. The chain recombines TRBV7-2 with TRBJ2-6, with D hard to call. Germline V lookup: CDR1 SGHTA, CDR2 FQGNSA. The CDR3 is 14 amino acids. CDR3 region: CASSSRAGTNVLTF. The CDR3 region has the DNA TGTGCCAGCAGCTCTAGGGCTGGGACCAACGTCCTGACTTTC.

This clonotype was picked up a small number of times. J is TRBJ2-5 and V is TRBV2, with 8 bases that match TRBD1. The trim removed 8 bases at V and 5 bases at J, leaving 10 bases unmatched. Per the germline V gene, CDR1 is SNHLY and CDR2 is FYNNEI. This CDR3 contains 14 residues. The CDR3 spells CASVAGGARETQYF. CDR3 bases: TGTGCCAGCGTCGCAGGGGGCGCTAGGGAGACCCAGTACTTC.

Many counts were recorded for this clonotype. DNA of the CDR3: TGTGCCAGCAGCTTTACCGGGACAGGGGGTTCACCCCTCCACTTT. Amino acid sequence: CASSFTGTGGSPLHF. The rearrangement uses TRBV7-2 and TRBJ1-6; 11 bases agree with TRBD1. V lost 3 bases to trimming and J lost 9 bases; unmatched junction nucleotides: 4. The germline gives CDR1 SGHTA, CDR2 FQGNSA. The CDR3 has 15 residues.